This T cell receptor beta chain was profiled in a study of T cell responses to AZD1222 COVID-19 vaccine. The CDR3 runs 16 residues. From germline, CDR1 is LGHDT and CDR2 YNNKEL (reference sequence). Trimming shortened V by 0 bases and J by 0 bases, and 12 bases separated the two germline ends. This table comes from immunoSEQ multiplex PCR, and its TCRdb copy is limited to in-frame clones, with some not included. The sample records around 100,000 clones, about 85% being singletons. The source material was peripheral blood, sampled 28 days after the second AZD1222 dose. The TCR was taken from an adult who received the AZD1222 COVID-19 vaccine. The V call is TRBV3-1 (or the pseudogene TRBV3-2), the J call TRBJ2-7; no firm D call. Written as DNA, the CDR3 is TGTGCCAGCAGCCAAGATCGCTCCAAGAGCTCCTACGAGCAGTACTTC. Its protein product is CASSQDRSKSSYEQYF.